What follows describes a single TCR beta chain. This record belongs to a study of blood T cell repertoires in COVID-19. CDR3 size: 17 residues. Trimming cost V 4 bases and J 1 base, with 17 bases left between them. CDR1 and CDR2 from the germline V gene are LNHDA and SQIVND (reference sequence). The study counted Cohort 3 donors as recovered given two negative PCRs, clearance, or symptom resolution. In the authors' workflow: Amplification of reference gene primers provided the estimated nucleated cell counts. Sequencing used immunoSEQ multiplex PCR; TCRdb keeps in-frame clones, though not all of them. The DNA gave D and trimming, while V, J and clone size come from that table. Among about 390,000 clones listed, 87% were seen once.

This receptor was taken from a woman between 45 and 60 years old who had recovered from COVID-19. Sequencing was done on a sample of PBMCs or T cells enriched from blood (not recorded which). The chain is built from TRBV19 and TRBJ1-5; D is uncertain. DNA of the CDR3: TGTGCCAGTAGTACTCCCGCGGGGATTAGGAGCAATCAGCCCCAGCATTTT. Encoded protein: CASSTPAGIRSNQPQHF.